This T cell receptor beta chain was retrieved from a study of blood T cell repertoires in COVID-19. Study summary: Sources were T cells, B-cell-depleted T cells, or PBMCs; the material itself was cDNA or gDNA.

As processed by the authors: Amplification of reference gene primers was used by the study to estimate nucleated cell counts. The repertoire was sequenced with immunoSEQ multiplex PCR; TCRdb's copy has only in-frame clones and lacks some. From that table come the V and J calls and clone size; the DNA was used to work out D and trimming. The sample lists a few hundred thousand clones; over 75% were seen once. V gave up 4 bases and J gave up 0 bases, with 14 bases separating them. Germline V lookup: CDR1 SGHRS, CDR2 YFSETQ. The CDR3 totals 17 residues. Across under 25 US areas, participants ranged in age from about 18 to 100 years. Cohort placement rested on clinical history that participants reported themselves.

The chain is built from TRBV5-1 and TRBJ2-6; D is perhaps TRBD1 (5 bases). This TCR was recovered from a woman aged 25 to 39 who had recovered from COVID-19. The sequenced sample consisted of PBMCs or T cells enriched from blood (not recorded which). CDR3 nucleotides: TGCGCCAGCAGCCCCTCGTTAACAGGCTCTGGGGCCAACGTCCTGACTTTC. Its translation: CASSPSLTGSGANVLTF.